This T cell receptor (beta chain) originates from a study of shared clonotypes between healthy human individuals. The sorted-subset replicate PCRs were given around 200 ng DNA, which is 27,000 or so T cell genomes. The table came from immunoSEQ multiplex PCR; TCRdb's copy has only in-frame clones and leaves some out. Among about 1.4 million clones, 96% were seen once, and the ten largest hold roughly 1.2%. Germline V gives CDR1 MNHNS, CDR2 SASEGT. This CDR3 is built from 17 residues. Trimming cost V 2 bases and J 0 bases, with 14 bases left between them. This clone was detected once. Sequenced material: naive CD4+ T cells sorted from blood. Subset meaning: CD45RA+ positively selected. The sequence came from a man aged 25 to 45 in good health. This chain links TRBV6-1 with TRBJ2-1; D is uncertain. CDR3 sequence reads: CASSERGPRSSYNEQFF. Written as DNA, the CDR3 is TGTGCCAGCAGTGAAAGAGGCCCACGGAGCTCCTACAATGAGCAGTTCTTC.